These 30 T cell receptor beta chains originate from one sample sequenced in a study. Using immunoSEQ multiplex PCR, the repertoire was profiled, and TCRdb retains in-frame clones only, with some absent. This sample yields approximately 50,000 clones, of which 80% to 95% are seen a single time; around a tenth belongs to the top ten. Sequencing used PBMCs. The receptors come from a man aged 40-49 years with rheumatoid arthritis.

The rearrangement joins TRBV14 to TRBJ1-2, with D possibly TRBD1 on 6 matching bases. The length of the CDR3 is 15 residues. The germline gives CDR1 SGHDN, CDR2 FVKESK. The V gene lost 0 bases and the J gene lost 8 bases, with 16 bases spanning the gap. The CDR3 reads CASSQDLIRGVGYTF. DNA for the CDR3: TGTGCCAGCAGCCAAGATCTGATCAGGGGAGTCGGCTACACCTTC. The full variable domain, in which reference TRBV14 and TRBJ1-2 provide the parts outside the CDR3, is EAGVTQFPSHSVIEKGQTVTLRCDPISGHDNLYWYRRVMGKEIKFLLHFVKESKQDESGMPNNRFLAERTGGTYSTLKVQPAELEDSGVYFCASSQDLIRGVGYTFGSGTRLTVV.

The J gene is TRBJ2-5, the V gene TRBV21-1; the table gives TRBD2 as D, unverified against the DNA. TRBV21-1 corresponds to a pseudogene. The CDR3 extends over 12 amino acids. Written as DNA, the CDR3 is TGTGCCAGCAGCAGGTGCGTGGAGACCCAGTACTTC. The encoded protein is CASSRCVETQYF.

The chain carries TRBV27 and TRBJ2-1, with 7 positions matching TRBD2. Germline values: CDR1 MNHEY, CDR2 SMNVEV (reference sequence). CDR3 length equals 16 residues. With V trimmed by 4 bases and J by 1 base, 7 bases remained unmatched. DNA of the CDR3: TGTGCCAGCAGTTCTTGGACTAGTACTTCCTACAATGAGCAGTTCTTC. Protein: CASSSWTSTSYNEQFF.

The genes are TRBV5-1 and TRBJ2-6; unclear D gene. Between the trimmed V and J ends, which lost 4 bases and 0 bases, there was a span of 8 bases. Germline assignment: CDR1 SGHRS and CDR2 YFSETQ. This CDR3 comprises 15 residues. DNA for the CDR3: TGCGCCAGCAGCGGGGATTTCTCTGGGGCCAACGTCCTGACTTTC. Protein product: CASSGDFSGANVLTF. The full variable domain, in which reference TRBV5-1 and TRBJ2-6 provide the parts outside the CDR3, is KAGVTQTPRYLIKTRGQQVTLSCSPISGHRSVSWYQQTPGQGLQFLFEYFSETQRNKGNFPGRFSGRQFSNSRSEMNVSTLELGDSALYLCASSGDFSGANVLTFGAGSRLTVL.

The chain uses TRBV28 and TRBJ2-3; 8 positions match TRBD2. J lost 3 bases, V lost 5 bases, and 13 bases had no gene match. Per germline, CDR1 MDHEN and CDR2 SYDVKM. The CDR3 totals 17 residues. The CDR3 DNA is TGTGCCAGCAGTCCCCCCCTACTAGCGGAGGGTACAGATACGCAGTATTTT. Protein sequence: CASSPPLLAEGTDTQYF.

The V gene is TRBV27, the J gene TRBJ1-1; no clear D. From germline, CDR1 is MNHEY and CDR2 SMNVEV (reference sequence). V lost 5 bases and J 3 bases, leaving 13 bases between the germline ends. The CDR3 is made up of 14 amino acids. The chain's CDR3 is CASSQTSRDTEAFF. As DNA, the CDR3 is TGTGCCAGCAGTCAGACTTCGAGGGACACTGAAGCTTTCTTT.

The J gene is TRBJ2-3, the V gene TRBV5-4; D remains ambiguous. V gave up 2 bases and J gave up 2 bases, with 3 bases separating them. The germline CDR1 and CDR2 sequences are SGHNT and YYREEE (reference sequence). The CDR3 extends over 12 amino acids. The CDR3 nucleotides are TGTGCCAGCAGCTTATACACAGATACGCAGTATTTT. Translation: CASSLYTDTQYF.

The V gene is TRBV7-2, the J gene TRBJ1-2; D uncertain. The V gene's germline CDR1 is SGHTA and CDR2 FQGNSA. This CDR3 contains 15 residues. Trimming cost V 5 bases and J 8 bases, with 21 bases left between them. The CDR3 DNA reads TGTGCCAGCAGCCCCCCGGAGCATAGGGTTCTCGGCTACACCTTC. Residues: CASSPPEHRVLGYTF.

The V call is TRBV9, the J call TRBJ2-2, with a possible D match to TRBD2 (5 bases). Trimming pared 4 bases from V and 4 bases from J, leaving 17 bases between. CDR1 SGDLS and CDR2 YYNGEE come from the germline V gene. The CDR3 spans 16 residues. CDR3 residues: CASSPRKEGSTGELFF. The CDR3 DNA follows: TGTGCCAGCAGCCCCCGGAAAGAGGGCAGCACCGGGGAGCTGTTTTTT.

The V gene is TRBV7-2, the J gene TRBJ2-1; 15 bases are a match to TRBD2. After removal of 2 bases from V and 7 bases from J, the junction contained 3 bases not matched to a gene. Germline V lookup: CDR1 SGHTA, CDR2 FQGNSA. The CDR3 runs to 16 residues. The CDR3: CASSLPGLAGGNEQFF. In DNA, the CDR3 is TGTGCCAGCAGCTTACCGGGACTAGCGGGAGGTAATGAGCAGTTCTTC. Using reference TRBV7-2 and TRBJ2-1 for the parts outside the CDR3, the full variable domain is GAGVSQSPSNKVTEKGKDVELRCDPISGHTALYWYRQSLGQGLEFLIYFQGNSAPDKSGLPSDRFSAERTGGSVSTLTIQRTQQEDSAVYLCASSLPGLAGGNEQFFGPGTRLTVL.

The rearrangement joins TRBV3-1 (or the pseudogene TRBV3-2) to TRBJ2-3, with D perhaps matching TRBD2 (6 bases). The germline V gene has CDR1 LGHDT and CDR2 YNNKEL (reference sequence). V dropped 4 bases and J dropped 2 bases, with 16 bases sitting between them. This CDR3 is 16 amino acids long. The CDR3 DNA is TGTGCCAGCAGCCCTACGGGGGAGCGGAACACAGATACGCAGTATTTT. Its protein product is CASSPTGERNTDTQYF.

This chain connects TRBV9 to TRBJ2-5; D possibly matches TRBD1 or TRBD2 (5 bases each). Trimming removed 4 bases at V and 2 bases at J, with 12 bases between. The CDR3 extends over 14 amino acids. CDR1 SGDLS and CDR2 YYNGEE come from the germline V gene. The CDR3 reads CASSPPWGQETQYF. In DNA, the CDR3 is TGTGCCAGCAGCCCTCCGTGGGGGCAAGAGACCCAGTACTTC.

V is TRBV10-3 and J is TRBJ2-1; D might be TRBD2 (6 bases). Trimming cost V 3 bases and J 6 bases, with 6 bases left between them. The CDR3 totals 12 residues. Germline values: CDR1 ENHRY, CDR2 SYGVKD. As DNA, the CDR3 is TGTGCCATCAGTGAACTAGCCAATGAGCAGTTCTTC. Protein sequence: CAISELANEQFF.

V gene TRBV18 combines with J gene TRBJ2-2, with D possibly being TRBD1 (6 bases). Germline V CDR1 and CDR2: KGHSH, LQKENI. Between the trimmed V and J ends, which lost 6 bases and 2 bases, there was a span of 10 bases. The CDR3 runs 14 residues. This CDR3 is CASSPDRNTGELFF. In DNA, the CDR3 is TGTGCCAGCTCTCCGGACAGAAACACCGGGGAGCTGTTTTTT.

A few counts support this clone. The J gene is TRBJ1-2, the V gene TRBV25-1, with D maybe TRBD1 (5 bases). The germline V gene has CDR1 MGHDK and CDR2 SYGVNS. The CDR3 is 12 residues long. Trimming removed 2 bases from V and 13 bases from J, with 14 bases in between. CDR3: CASSEEVGVTTF. Written as DNA, the CDR3 is TGTGCCAGCAGTGAAGAGGTGGGGGTAACCACCTTC.

The V call is TRBV6-5, the J call TRBJ1-1, with D hard to call. The CDR3 extends over 14 amino acids. Germline V gene sequence: CDR1 MNHEY, CDR2 SVGAGI. V was shortened by 2 bases and J by 3 bases, with 10 bases between the two germline ends. The CDR3 coding sequence is TGTGCCAGCAGTTACGGTGTACTGGACACTGAAGCTTTCTTT. Translation: CASSYGVLDTEAFF.

This sequence joins TRBV2 and TRBJ2-6, with D possibly TRBD1 on 6 matching bases. Germline V gene sequence: CDR1 SNHLY, CDR2 FYNNEI. The CDR3 loop spans 17 amino acids. The V and J ends lost 4 bases and 2 bases respectively, with 15 bases between them. This CDR3 is CASSVDRLSTGANVLTF. The CDR3 coding sequence is TGTGCCAGCAGTGTCGACAGGTTAAGTACTGGGGCCAACGTCCTGACTTTC.

The genes are TRBV28 and TRBJ1-2; weak D call: TRBD1 (5 bases). The CDR3 covers 12 residues. Germline V gene lookup returns CDR1 MDHEN and CDR2 SYDVKM. Deletions cut 8 bases from V and 2 bases from J, with 9 bases between. The CDR3 region is CASGGDNYGYTF. The CDR3 nucleotides are TGTGCCAGCGGGGGGGACAACTATGGCTACACCTTC.

The rearrangement joins TRBV18 to TRBJ1-6; TRBD1 is a possible D gene (5 bases). The V gene's germline CDR1 is KGHSH and CDR2 LQKENI. The V end was cut by 0 bases, the J end by 10 bases, with 13 bases between. The CDR3 is 15 amino acids. The CDR3 loop is CASSPPGRADSPLHF. The CDR3 nucleotides read TGTGCCAGCTCACCACCGGGACGGGCAGACTCACCCCTCCACTTT.

This chain links TRBV3-1 (or the pseudogene TRBV3-2) with TRBJ2-1; 10 nucleotides agree with TRBD1. The germline gives CDR1 LGHDT, CDR2 YNNKEL (reference sequence). J lost 3 bases, V lost 1 base, and 6 bases had no gene match. CDR3 length: 17 amino acids. Here the CDR3 reads CASSQAPGTGVYNEQFF. CDR3 coding DNA: TGTGCCAGCAGCCAAGCTCCCGGGACAGGGGTCTACAATGAGCAGTTCTTC.

This clone showed up just once. This sequence joins TRBV20-1 and TRBJ1-1; 8 bases match TRBD1. This CDR3 has 11 residues. V lost 6 bases and J lost 9; bases outside the gene matches: 6. CDR1 DFQATT and CDR2 SNEGSKA come from the germline V gene (reference sequence). CDR3 protein: CSAAGTGQAFF. The CDR3, as DNA: TGCAGTGCAGCCGGGACAGGCCAAGCTTTCTTT.

The CDR3 nucleotides are TGTGCCAGCAGCCGAGGACAGGGGGTAATTAATTCACCCCTCCACTTT. This sequence encodes CASSRGQGVINSPLHF. V and J are TRBV7-6 and TRBJ1-6; 10 bases line up with TRBD1. The CDR3 runs to 16 residues. Looked up from germline, CDR1 is SGHVS and CDR2 is FNYEAQ. Trimming took 5 bases from V and 6 from J; bases not matched to a gene: 7.

In nucleotides, the CDR3 is TGTGCCAGCAGCCAAAGAAACACTGAAGCTTTCTTT. Translating it yields CASSQRNTEAFF. This chain connects TRBV3-1 (or the pseudogene TRBV3-2) to TRBJ1-1; D gene uncertain. Trimming took 2 bases from V and 2 from J, leaving 3 bases between them. In germline, CDR1 is LGHDT, CDR2 YNNKEL (reference sequence). The CDR3 has 12 amino acids.

This rearrangement joins TRBV3-1 (or the pseudogene TRBV3-2) to TRBJ1-1; a weak D match, TRBD1 (6 bases). The germline V gene has CDR1 LGHDT and CDR2 YNNKEL (reference sequence). The CDR3 runs to 16 residues. The germline V and J ends were trimmed by 0 bases and 5 bases, with 16 bases remaining between them. DNA of the CDR3: TGTGCCAGCAGCCAAGATCAGGGGACGTGGAAAACTGAAGCTTTCTTT. Residues: CASSQDQGTWKTEAFF.

The chain has TRBV28 and TRBJ2-7; 11 nucleotides match TRBD1. From germline, CDR1 is MDHEN and CDR2 SYDVKM. The CDR3 is 14 residues long. V dropped 7 bases and J dropped 4; count of bases not matched to a gene: 6. For the CDR3, the DNA is TGTGCCAGCATCCCGGGACAGGGGGGTTACGAGCAGTACTTC. Its protein is CASIPGQGGYEQYF.

The chain has TRBV25-1 and TRBJ2-7; 7 bases align to TRBD1. This CDR3 spans 13 amino acids. V was pared by 3 bases and J by 8 bases, with 7 bases of the junction left unmatched. From germline, CDR1 is MGHDK and CDR2 SYGVNS. The CDR3 reads CASSDRQGLKQYF. As DNA, the CDR3 is TGTGCCAGCAGTGATCGACAGGGCTTAAAGCAGTACTTC.

The CDR3 region is CASSLAPGGLNTEAFF. CDR3 nucleotides: TGTGCCAGCAGCTTGGCCCCCGGGGGCCTGAACACTGAAGCTTTCTTT. This chain joins TRBV5-4 and TRBJ1-1; possibly TRBD1 for D (6 bases). Germline CDR1 reads SGHNT; CDR2 reads YYREEE (reference sequence). V was trimmed by 0 bases and J by 0 bases, leaving 12 bases between them. CDR3 length: 16 amino acids.

V is TRBV10-3 and J is TRBJ2-1; no definite D call. The CDR3 is 14 residues long. The V end was cut by 5 bases, the J end by 10 bases, with 18 bases between. Per the germline V gene, CDR1 is ENHRY and CDR2 is SYGVKD. The CDR3 loop reads CAISFNGPPEEQFF. In DNA form, the CDR3 reads TGTGCCATCAGTTTCAATGGGCCCCCCGAGGAGCAGTTCTTC.

The rearrangement links TRBV3-1 (or the pseudogene TRBV3-2) to TRBJ2-7; 8 nucleotides match TRBD2. Germline CDR1 and CDR2: LGHDT and YNNKEL (reference sequence). The CDR3 totals 16 residues. Trimming cost V 3 bases and J 3 bases; bases outside gene matches: 10. The CDR3 DNA reads as TGTGCCAGCAGCCAGACCCCTTCCGGGGGGGTCTACGAGCAGTACTTC. Amino acid sequence: CASSQTPSGGVYEQYF.

This chain joins TRBV14 and TRBJ1-6, with D possibly TRBD1 on 6 matching bases. Germline V gene data show CDR1 as SGHDN and CDR2 as FVKESK. The length of the CDR3 is 17 residues. Trimming took off 0 bases at V and 7 bases at J, with 16 bases between the two ends. The CDR3 bases are TGTGCCAGCAGCCAAGATTTAGGAACAGGGTGGAATTCACCCCTCCACTTT. Encoded protein: CASSQDLGTGWNSPLHF.